This paragraph reports one T cell receptor beta chain. Those who participated ranged in age from about 18 to 89 years and resided in under 25 US areas. Grouping used clinical history reported by participants in a survey and questionnaire. This specimen comes from a study of blood T cell repertoires in COVID-19. For the study at large: Samples came from the United States, Italy and Spain, spanning acute and convalescent COVID-19.

Data came from immunoSEQ multiplex PCR; TCRdb stores just in-frame clones and leaves some out. The sample contains over 350,000 clones, about 90% of which appear only once. Germline values: CDR1 SGHTA, CDR2 FQGNSA. CDR3 size: 14 residues. V lost 1 base, J lost 14 bases, and 17 bases lay in between. V gene TRBV7-2 combines with J gene TRBJ1-4; D remains unclear. The TCR was taken from a woman aged 18-29 years with acute COVID-19. Sequenced: PBMCs or T cells enriched from blood (not recorded which). The CDR3 nucleotides read TGTGCCAGCAGCTTAGACTCGGGTGGTGGTCGGCTGTTTTTT. It yields the protein CASSLDSGGGRLFF.